This T cell receptor beta chain was recorded in a study of blood T cell repertoires in COVID-19 (dated by TCRdb to between 2020 and 2021). For context, the study as a whole: Recovered participants in ImmuneRACE Cohort 3 were defined by two consecutive negative NP/OP PCR tests, clearance by a healthcare professional, or resolution of symptoms. Samples covering the acute and convalescent phases of COVID-19 were provided by collaborators in the United States, Italy and Spain. The prospective study material was composed of cDNA or gDNA derived from T cells, B-cell-depleted T cells, or PBMCs. Subjects who had been exposed to COVID-19, were actively infected with it, or had recovered from it provided the deeply sampled blood TCRbeta repertoires that made up the dataset. A freely available public database, intended as a resource for researchers studying the immune response to SARS-CoV-2, is where the repertoires were released. The samples were drawn from two sources: the first 160 participants of the ongoing ImmuneRACE study, and 1,200 or so subjects contributed by 6 global collaborators. The sample metadata nearly always contained a de-identified subject ID, COVID-19 status, age in years and sex. Where HLA class I and class II types were available, the types were taken from metadata supplied by the sample provider, not from assay-based typing. Study-wide findings and limitations: How much clinical and demographic metadata was included differed by source and by participant, and the metadata was provided uncurated.

Deletion took 2 bases off V and 3 bases off J, with a span of 20 bases between the germline ends. Taken from cysteine to phenylalanine, the CDR3 has 17 residues. This entry keeps only the CDR3 DNA: 51 bases, framed from base 1. The CDR1 and CDR2 encoded by the germline V gene (reference sequence) are PRHDT and FYEKMQ. About this clone itself: It has no known antigen specificity. No per-base quality is available; no much larger clone lies one base away.

TCRbeta CDR3 regions were amplified from genomic DNA using the immunoSEQ Assay, a bias-controlled multiplex PCR. The original methods were these. The number of nucleated cells in each sample was estimated from the amplification of reference gene primers within the assay. Sequence reads were collapsed and filtered to measure the absolute abundance of every unique TCRbeta CDR3 rearrangement. For each sample, productive Simpson clonality was calculated as the square root of Simpson's diversity index over productive rearrangements. TCRdb took over this immuneACCESS table, retaining in-frame rearrangements with V and J assigned. Such tables are incomplete; in checked studies, under half of the missing clones stem from an unresolved V gene, and the remainder is unexplained. V and J calls and clone size follow that table, whereas D and trimming were derived from the DNA. The sample table contains about 210,000 clones; only one count was recorded for around 87% of them. The leading ten clones occupy less than 8% of the sample.

In the prospective study, participants were roughly 18 to 100 years old, resided in 24 geographic areas of the United States, and were enrolled through a virtual design. Cohort assignment in the prospective study relied on participant-reported clinical history from a screening survey and a study questionnaire. Each participant in the prospective study had whole blood, serum and a nasopharyngeal or oropharyngeal swab collected by mobile phlebotomists. Over a 2-month period, participants in the prospective study had the option of providing additional blood draws and questionnaires. Before DNA extraction, prospective study blood samples were shipped either frozen or at room temperature.

Sequencing used PBMCs or T cells enriched from blood (not recorded which). The sequence was obtained from a man under 40 in a cohort exposed to, infected with or recovered from COVID-19 (not recorded which). The chain couples TRBV13 to TRBJ2-7; a tentative D call is TRBD1 (6 bases match). The nucleotide sequence reads as follows: TGTGCCAGCAGCTTAAGGAAGGCGACAGGAGATTTCTACGAGCAGTACTTC. This encodes CASSLRKATGDFYEQYF.